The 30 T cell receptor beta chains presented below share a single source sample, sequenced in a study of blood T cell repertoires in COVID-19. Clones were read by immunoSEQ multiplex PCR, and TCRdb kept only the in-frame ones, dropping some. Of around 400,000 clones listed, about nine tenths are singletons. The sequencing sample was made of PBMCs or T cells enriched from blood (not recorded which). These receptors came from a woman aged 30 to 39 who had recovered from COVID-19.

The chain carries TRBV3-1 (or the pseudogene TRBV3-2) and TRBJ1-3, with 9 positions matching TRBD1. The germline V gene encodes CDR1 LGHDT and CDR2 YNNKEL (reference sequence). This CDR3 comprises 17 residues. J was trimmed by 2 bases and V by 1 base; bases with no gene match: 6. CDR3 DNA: TGTGCCAGCAGCCAAGTCCCCAGACAGGGGGCTGGAAACACCATATATTTT. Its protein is CASSQVPRQGAGNTIYF.

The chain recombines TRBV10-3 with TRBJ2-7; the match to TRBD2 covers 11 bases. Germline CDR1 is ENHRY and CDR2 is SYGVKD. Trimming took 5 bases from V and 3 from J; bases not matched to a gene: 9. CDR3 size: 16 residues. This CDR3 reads CAISRTPGTSGYEQYF. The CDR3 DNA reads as TGTGCCATCAGTCGGACTCCCGGGACTAGCGGCTACGAGCAGTACTTC.

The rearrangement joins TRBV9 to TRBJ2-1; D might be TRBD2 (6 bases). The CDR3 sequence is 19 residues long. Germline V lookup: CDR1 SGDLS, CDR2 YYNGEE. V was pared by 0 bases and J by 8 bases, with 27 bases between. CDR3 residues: CASSVAHPGRGALSYEQFF. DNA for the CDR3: TGTGCCAGCAGCGTAGCACATCCAGGTCGCGGGGCCCTTTCTTATGAGCAGTTCTTC.

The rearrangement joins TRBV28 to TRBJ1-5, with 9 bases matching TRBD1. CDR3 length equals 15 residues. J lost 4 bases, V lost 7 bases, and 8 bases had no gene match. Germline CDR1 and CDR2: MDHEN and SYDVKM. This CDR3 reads CASNQQGALNQPQHF. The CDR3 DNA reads TGTGCCAGCAACCAACAGGGGGCGCTAAATCAGCCCCAGCATTTT.

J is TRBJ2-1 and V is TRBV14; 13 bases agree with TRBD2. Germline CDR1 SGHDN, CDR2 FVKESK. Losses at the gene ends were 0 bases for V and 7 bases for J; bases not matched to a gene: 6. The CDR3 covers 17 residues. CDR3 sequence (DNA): TGTGCCAGCAGCCAAGATGTCGGGGGACTAGCGGGGAATGAGCAGTTCTTC. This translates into CASSQDVGGLAGNEQFF.

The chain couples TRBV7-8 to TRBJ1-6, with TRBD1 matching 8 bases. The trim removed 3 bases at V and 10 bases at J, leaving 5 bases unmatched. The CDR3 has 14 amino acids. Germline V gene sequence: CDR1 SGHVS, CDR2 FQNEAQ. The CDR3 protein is CASSLAQGDSPLHF. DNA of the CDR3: TGTGCCAGCAGCTTGGCACAGGGGGACTCACCCCTCCACTTT.

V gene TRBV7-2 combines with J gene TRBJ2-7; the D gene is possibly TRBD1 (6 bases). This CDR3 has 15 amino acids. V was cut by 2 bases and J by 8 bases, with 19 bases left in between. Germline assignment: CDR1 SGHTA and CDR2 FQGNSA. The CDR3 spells CASSLSRTVPTKQYF. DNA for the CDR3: TGTGCCAGCAGCTTATCTAGGACAGTCCCTACGAAGCAGTACTTC.

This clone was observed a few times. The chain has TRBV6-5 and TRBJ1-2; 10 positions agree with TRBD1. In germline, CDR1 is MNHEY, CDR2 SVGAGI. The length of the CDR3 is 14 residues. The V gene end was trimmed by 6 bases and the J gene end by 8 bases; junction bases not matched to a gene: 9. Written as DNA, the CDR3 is TGTGCCAGCAGCTTACGGGACAGGGGAGAAGGCTACACCTTC. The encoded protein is CASSLRDRGEGYTF.

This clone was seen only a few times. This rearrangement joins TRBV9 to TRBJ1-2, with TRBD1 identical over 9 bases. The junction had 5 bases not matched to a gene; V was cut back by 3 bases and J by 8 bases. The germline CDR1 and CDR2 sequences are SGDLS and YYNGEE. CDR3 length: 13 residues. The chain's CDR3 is CASSDRTGEGYTF. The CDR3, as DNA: TGTGCCAGCAGCGACCGGACAGGGGAAGGCTACACCTTC.

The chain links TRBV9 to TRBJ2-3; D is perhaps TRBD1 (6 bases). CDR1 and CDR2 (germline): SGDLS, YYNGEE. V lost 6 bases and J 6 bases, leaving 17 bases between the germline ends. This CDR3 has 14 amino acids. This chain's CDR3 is CASNTGPPHDTQYF. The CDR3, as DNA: TGTGCCAGCAACACAGGGCCACCACATGATACGCAGTATTTT. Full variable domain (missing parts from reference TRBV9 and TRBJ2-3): DSGVTQTPKHLITATGQRVTLRCSPRSGDLSVYWYQQSLDQGLQFLIQYYNGEERAKGNILERFSAQQFPDLHSELNLSSLELGDSALYFCASNTGPPHDTQYFGPGTRLTVL.

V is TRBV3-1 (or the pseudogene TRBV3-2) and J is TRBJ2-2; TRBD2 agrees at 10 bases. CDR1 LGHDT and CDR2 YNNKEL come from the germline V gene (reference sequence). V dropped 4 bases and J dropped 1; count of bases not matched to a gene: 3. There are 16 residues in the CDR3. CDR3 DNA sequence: TGTGCCAGCAGCCTCATAGCGGGAGGGAACACCGGGGAGCTGTTTTTT. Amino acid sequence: CASSLIAGGNTGELFF.

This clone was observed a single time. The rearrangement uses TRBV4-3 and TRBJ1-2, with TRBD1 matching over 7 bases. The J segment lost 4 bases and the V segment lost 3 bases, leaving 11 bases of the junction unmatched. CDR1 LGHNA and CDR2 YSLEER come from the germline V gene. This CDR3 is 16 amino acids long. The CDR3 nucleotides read TGCGCCAGCAGCCATGGGAACAGGGGTTCGGGCTATGGCTACACCTTC. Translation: CASSHGNRGSGYGYTF.

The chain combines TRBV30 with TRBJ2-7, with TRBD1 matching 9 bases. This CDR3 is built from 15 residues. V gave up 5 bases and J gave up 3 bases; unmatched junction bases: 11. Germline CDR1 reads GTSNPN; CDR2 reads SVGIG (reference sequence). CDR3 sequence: CAWATTGTGYYEQYF. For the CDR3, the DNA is TGTGCCTGGGCCACCACCGGGACAGGGTACTACGAGCAGTACTTC.

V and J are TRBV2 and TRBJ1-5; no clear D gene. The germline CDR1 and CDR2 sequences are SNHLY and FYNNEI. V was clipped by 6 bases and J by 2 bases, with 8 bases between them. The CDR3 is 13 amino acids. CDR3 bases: TGTGCCAGCAGCGGGGAGGGCAATCAGCCCCAGCATTTT. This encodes CASSGEGNQPQHF.

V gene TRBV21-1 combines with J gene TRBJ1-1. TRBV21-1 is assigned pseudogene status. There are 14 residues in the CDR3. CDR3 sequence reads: CASSKVGGRTEAFF. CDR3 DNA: TGTGCCAGCAGCAAAGTGGGGGGGAGAACTGAAGCTTTCTTT.

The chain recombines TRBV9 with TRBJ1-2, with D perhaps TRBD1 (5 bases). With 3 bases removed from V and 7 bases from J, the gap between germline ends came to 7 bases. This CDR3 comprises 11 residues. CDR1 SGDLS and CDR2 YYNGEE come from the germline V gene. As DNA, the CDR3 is TGTGCCAGCAGCGACAGGTTTGGCTACACCTTC. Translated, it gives CASSDRFGYTF.

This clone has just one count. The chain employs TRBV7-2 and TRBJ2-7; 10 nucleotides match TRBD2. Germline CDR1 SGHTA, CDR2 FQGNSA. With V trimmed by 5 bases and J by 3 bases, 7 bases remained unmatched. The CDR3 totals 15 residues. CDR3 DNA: TGTGCCAGCAGCCCCGGACTAGCGGAGTTCTACGAGCAGTACTTC. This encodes CASSPGLAEFYEQYF.

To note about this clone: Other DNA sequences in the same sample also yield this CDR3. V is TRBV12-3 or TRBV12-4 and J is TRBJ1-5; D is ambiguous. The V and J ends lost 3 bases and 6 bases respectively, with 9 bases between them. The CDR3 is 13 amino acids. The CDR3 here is CASSFPPGQPQHF. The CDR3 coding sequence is TGTGCCAGCAGTTTTCCGCCGGGTCAGCCCCAGCATTTT.

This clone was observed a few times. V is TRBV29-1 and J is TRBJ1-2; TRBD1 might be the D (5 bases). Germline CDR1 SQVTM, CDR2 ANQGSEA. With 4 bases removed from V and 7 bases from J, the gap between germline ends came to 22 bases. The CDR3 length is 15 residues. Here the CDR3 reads CSVVTGDPLSGGYTF. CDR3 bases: TGCAGCGTTGTAACAGGAGATCCACTATCGGGTGGCTACACCTTC. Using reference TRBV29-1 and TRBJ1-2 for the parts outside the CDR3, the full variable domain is SAVISQKPSRDICQRGTSLTIQCQVDSQVTMMFWYRQQPGQSLTLIATANQGSEATYESGFVIDKFPISRPNLTFSTLTVSNMSPEDSSIYLCSVVTGDPLSGGYTFGSGTRLTVV.

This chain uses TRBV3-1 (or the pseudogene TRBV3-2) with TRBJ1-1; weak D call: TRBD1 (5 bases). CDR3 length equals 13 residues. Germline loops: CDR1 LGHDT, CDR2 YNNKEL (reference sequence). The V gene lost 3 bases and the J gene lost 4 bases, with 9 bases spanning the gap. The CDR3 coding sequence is TGTGCCAGCAGCCAGGGGGGACTCACTGAAGCTTTCTTT. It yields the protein CASSQGGLTEAFF.

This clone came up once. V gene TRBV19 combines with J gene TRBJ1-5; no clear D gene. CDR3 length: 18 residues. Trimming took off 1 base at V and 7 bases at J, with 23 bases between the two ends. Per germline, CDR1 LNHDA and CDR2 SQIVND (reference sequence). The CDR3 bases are TGTGCCAGTAGTATAGTGCTCCCGGGGATGGGAGGGAGGCAGCCCCAGCATTTT. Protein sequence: CASSIVLPGMGGRQPQHF.

This CDR3 reads CASSLGPGTGTDTQYF. The CDR3, as DNA: TGTGCCAGCAGCTTAGGCCCCGGGACAGGGACAGATACGCAGTATTTT. The rearrangement links TRBV7-9 to TRBJ2-3; 9 positions agree with TRBD1. J gave up 3 bases and V 1 base, and 5 bases lay outside the gene matches. The CDR3 runs to 16 residues. The germline gives CDR1 SEHNR, CDR2 FQNEAQ (reference sequence).

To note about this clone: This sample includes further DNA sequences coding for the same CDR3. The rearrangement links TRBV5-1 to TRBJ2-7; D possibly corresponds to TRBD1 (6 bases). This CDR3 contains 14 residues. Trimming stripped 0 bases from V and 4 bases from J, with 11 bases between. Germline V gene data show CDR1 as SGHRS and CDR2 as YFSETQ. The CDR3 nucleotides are TGCGCCAGCAGCTTGGGCAGGGGATTATACGAGCAGTACTTC. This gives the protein CASSLGRGLYEQYF.

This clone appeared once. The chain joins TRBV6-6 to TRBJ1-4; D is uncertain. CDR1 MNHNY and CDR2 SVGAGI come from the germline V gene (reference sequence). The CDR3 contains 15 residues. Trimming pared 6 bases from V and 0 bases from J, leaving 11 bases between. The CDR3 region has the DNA TGTGCCAGCAGGACCTTCGGAGCAACTAATGAAAAACTGTTTTTT. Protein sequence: CASRTFGATNEKLFF.

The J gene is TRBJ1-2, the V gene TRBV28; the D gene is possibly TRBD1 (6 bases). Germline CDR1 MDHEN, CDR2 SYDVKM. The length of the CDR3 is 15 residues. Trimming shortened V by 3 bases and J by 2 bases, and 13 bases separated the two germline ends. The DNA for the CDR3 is TGTGCCAGCAGTTTCCCATCGGACAGAAACTATGGCTACACCTTC. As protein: CASSFPSDRNYGYTF.

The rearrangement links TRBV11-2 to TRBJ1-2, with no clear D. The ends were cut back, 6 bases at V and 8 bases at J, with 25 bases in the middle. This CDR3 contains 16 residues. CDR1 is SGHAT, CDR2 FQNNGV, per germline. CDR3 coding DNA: TGTGCCAGCAGAAACCAGCGGACGGGCAGGATTGGGGGCTACACCTTC. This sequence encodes CASRNQRTGRIGGYTF.

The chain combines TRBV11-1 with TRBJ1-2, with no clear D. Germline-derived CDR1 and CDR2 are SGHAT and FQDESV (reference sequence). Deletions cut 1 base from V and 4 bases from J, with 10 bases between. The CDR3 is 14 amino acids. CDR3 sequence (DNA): TGTGCCAGCAGCTTAGATGGGGAGAGCTATGGCTACACCTTC. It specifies CASSLDGESYGYTF.

CDR3 sequence: CASNGNRGGEPQHF. In nucleotides, the CDR3 is TGTGCCAGCAACGGAAACCGGGGGGGTGAGCCCCAGCATTTT. The chain links TRBV6-5 to TRBJ1-5; D possibly corresponds to TRBD1 (5 bases). The CDR3 consists of 14 residues. The ends were cut back, 7 bases at V and 8 bases at J, with 18 bases in the middle. Germline-derived CDR1 and CDR2 are MNHEY and SVGAGI.

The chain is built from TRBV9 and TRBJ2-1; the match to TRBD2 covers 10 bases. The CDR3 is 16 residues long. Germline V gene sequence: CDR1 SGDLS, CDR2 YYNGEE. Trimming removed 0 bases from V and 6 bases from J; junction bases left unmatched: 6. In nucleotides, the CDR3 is TGTGCCAGCAGCGTAGCAAGCGGGGGGGCATCCAATGAGCAGTTCTTC. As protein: CASSVASGGASNEQFF.

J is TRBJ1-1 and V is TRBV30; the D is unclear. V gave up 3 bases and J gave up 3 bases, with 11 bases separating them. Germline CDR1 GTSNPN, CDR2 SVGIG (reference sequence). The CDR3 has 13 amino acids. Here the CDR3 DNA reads TGTGCCTGGAGGAGGGATAGTGACACTGAAGCTTTCTTT. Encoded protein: CAWRRDSDTEAFF.